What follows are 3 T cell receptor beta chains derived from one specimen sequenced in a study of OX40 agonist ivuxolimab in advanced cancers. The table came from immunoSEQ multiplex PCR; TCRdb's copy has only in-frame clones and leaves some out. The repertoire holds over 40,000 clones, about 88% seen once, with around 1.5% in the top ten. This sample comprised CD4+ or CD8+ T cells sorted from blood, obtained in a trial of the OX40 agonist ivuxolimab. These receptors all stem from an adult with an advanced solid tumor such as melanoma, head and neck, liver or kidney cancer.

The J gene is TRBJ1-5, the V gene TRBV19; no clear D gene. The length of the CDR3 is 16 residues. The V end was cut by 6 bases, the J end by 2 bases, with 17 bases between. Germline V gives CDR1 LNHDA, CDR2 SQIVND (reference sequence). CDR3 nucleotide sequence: TGTGCCAGTAGCGACATTATCCGATCGGGCAATCAGCCCCAGCATTTT. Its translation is CASSDIIRSGNQPQHF.

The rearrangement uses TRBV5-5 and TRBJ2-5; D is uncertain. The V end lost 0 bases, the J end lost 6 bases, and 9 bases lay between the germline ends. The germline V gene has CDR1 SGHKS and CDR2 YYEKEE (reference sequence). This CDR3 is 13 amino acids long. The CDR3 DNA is TGTGCCAGCAGCTTGGGACTCGCAAAGACCCAGTACTTC. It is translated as CASSLGLAKTQYF.

CDR3 DNA: TGTGCCATCAGTGATGGAGAGAGGAACACTGAAGCTTTCTTT. This codes for CAISDGERNTEAFF. J is TRBJ1-1 and V is TRBV10-3; D is undetermined. This CDR3 has 14 residues. Trimming left V 3 bases short and J 1 base short, with 9 bases between. CDR1 ENHRY and CDR2 SYGVKD come from the germline V gene.